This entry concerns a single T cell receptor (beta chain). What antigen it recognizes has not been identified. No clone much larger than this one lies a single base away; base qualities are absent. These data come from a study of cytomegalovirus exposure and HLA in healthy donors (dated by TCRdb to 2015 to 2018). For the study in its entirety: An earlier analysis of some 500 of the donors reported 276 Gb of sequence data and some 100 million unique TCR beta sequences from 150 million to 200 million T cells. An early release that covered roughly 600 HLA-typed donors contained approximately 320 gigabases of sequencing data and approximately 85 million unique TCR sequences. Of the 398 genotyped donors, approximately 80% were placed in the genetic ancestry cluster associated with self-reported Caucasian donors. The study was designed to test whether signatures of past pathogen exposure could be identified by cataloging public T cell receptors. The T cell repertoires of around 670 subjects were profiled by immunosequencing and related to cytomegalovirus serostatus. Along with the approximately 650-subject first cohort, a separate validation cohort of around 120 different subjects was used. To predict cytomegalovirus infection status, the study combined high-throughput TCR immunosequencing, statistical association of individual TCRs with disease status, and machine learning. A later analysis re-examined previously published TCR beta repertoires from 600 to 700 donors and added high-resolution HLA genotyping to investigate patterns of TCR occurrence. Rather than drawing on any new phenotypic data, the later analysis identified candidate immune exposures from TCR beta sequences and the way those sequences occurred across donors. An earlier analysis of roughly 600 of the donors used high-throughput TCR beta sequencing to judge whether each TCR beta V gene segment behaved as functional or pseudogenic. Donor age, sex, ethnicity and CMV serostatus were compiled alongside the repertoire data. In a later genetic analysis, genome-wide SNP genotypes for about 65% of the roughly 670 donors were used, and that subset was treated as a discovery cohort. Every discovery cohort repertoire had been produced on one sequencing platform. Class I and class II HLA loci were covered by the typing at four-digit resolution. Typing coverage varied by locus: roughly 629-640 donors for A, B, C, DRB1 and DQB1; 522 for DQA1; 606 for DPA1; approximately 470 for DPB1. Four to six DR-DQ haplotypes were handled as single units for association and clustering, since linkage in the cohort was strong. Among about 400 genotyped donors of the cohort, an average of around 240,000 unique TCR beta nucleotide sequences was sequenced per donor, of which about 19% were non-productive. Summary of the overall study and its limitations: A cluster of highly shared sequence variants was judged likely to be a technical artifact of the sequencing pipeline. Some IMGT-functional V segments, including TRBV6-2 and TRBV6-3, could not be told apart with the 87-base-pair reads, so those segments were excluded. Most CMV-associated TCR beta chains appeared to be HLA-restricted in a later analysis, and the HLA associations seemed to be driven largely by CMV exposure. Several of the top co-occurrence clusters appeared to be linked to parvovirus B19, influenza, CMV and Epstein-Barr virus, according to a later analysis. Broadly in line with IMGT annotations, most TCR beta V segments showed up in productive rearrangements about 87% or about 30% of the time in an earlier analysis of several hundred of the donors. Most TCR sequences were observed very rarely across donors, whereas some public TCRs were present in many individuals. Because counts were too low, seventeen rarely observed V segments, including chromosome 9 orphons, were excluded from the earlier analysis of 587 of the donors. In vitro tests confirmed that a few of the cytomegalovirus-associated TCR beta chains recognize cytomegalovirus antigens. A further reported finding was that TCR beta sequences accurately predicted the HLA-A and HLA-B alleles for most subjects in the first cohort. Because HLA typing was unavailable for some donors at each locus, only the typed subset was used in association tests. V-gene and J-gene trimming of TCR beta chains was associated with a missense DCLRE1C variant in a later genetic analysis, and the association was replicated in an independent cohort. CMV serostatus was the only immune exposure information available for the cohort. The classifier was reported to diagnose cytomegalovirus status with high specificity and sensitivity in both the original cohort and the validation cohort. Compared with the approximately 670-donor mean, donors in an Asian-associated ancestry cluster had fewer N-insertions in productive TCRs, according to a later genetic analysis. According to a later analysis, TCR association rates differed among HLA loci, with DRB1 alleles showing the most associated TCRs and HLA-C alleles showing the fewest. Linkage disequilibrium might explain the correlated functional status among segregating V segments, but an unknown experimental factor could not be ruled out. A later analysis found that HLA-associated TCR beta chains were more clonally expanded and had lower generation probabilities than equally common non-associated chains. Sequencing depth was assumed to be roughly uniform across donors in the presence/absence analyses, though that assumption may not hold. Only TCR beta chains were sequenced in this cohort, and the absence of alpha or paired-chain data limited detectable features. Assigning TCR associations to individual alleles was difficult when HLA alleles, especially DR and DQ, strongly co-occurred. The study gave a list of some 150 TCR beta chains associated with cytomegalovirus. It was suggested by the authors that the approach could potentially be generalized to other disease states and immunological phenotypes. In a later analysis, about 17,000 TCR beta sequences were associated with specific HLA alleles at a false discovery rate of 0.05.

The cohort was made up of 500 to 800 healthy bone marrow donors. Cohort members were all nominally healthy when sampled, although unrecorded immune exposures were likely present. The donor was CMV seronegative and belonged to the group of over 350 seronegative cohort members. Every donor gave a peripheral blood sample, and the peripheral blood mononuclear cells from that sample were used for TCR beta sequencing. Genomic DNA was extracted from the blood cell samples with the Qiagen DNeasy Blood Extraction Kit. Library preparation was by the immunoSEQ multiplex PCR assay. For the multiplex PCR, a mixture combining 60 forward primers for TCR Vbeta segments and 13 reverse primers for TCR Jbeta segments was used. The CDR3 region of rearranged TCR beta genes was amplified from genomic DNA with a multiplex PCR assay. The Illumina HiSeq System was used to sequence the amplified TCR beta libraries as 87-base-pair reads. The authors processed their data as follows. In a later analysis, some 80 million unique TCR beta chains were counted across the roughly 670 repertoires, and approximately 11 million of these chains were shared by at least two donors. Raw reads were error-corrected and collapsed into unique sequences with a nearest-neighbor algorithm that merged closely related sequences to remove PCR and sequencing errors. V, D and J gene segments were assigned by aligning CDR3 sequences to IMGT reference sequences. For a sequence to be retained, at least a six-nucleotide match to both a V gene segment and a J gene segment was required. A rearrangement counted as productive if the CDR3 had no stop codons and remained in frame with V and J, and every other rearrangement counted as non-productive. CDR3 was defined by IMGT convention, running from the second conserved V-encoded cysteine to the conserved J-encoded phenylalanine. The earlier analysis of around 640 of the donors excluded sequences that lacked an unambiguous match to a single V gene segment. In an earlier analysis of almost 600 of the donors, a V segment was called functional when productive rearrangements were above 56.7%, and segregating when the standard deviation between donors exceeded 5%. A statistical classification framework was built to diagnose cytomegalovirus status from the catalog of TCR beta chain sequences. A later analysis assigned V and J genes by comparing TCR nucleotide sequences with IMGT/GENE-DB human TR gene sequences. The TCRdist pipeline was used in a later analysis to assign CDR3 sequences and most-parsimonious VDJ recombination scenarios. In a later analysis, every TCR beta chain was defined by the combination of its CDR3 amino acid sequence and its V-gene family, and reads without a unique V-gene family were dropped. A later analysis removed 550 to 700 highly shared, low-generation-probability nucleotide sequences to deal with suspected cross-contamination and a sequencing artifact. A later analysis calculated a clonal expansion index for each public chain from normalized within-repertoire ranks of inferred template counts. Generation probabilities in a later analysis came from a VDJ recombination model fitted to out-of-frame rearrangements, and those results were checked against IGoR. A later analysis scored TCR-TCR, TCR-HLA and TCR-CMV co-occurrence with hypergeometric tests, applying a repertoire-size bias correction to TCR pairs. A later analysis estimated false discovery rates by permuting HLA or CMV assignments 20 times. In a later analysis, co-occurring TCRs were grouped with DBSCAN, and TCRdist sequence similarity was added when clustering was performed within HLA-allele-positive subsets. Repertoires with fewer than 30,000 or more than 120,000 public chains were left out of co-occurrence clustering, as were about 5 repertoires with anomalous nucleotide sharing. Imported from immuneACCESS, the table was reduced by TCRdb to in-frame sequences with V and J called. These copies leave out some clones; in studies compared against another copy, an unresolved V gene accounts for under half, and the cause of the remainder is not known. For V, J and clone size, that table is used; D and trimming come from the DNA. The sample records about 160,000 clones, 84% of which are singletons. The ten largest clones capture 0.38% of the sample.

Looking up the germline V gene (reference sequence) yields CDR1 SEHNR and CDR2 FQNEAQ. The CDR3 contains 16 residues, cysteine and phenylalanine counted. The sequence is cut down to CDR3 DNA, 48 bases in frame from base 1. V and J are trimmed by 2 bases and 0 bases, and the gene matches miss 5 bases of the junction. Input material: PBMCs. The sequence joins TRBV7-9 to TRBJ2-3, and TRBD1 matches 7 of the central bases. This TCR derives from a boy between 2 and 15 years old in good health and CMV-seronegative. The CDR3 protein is CASSLRTGASTDTQYF. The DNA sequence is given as TGTGCCAGCAGCTTAAGGACAGGAGCCAGCACAGATACGCAGTATTTT.